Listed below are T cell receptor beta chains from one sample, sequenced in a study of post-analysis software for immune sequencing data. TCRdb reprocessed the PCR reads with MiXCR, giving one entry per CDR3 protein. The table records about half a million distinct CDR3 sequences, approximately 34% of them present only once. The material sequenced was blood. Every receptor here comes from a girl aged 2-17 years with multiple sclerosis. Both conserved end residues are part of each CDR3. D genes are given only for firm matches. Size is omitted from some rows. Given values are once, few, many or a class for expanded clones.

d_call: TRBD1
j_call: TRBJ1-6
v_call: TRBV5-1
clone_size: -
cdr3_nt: TGCGCCAGCAGGGCCGACAGGGCCTCAGATCTCCTCCACTTT
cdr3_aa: CASRADRASDLLHF

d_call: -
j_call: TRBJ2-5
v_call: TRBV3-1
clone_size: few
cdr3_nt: TGTGCCAGCAGCCAGCAGGGACCAGAGACCCAGTACTTC
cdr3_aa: CASSQQGPETQYF

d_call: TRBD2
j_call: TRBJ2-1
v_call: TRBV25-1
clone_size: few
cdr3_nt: TGTGCCAGCATGGGAGTCGGGACTAGCTCCTACAATGAGCGGTTCTTC
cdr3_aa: CASMGVGTSSYNERFF

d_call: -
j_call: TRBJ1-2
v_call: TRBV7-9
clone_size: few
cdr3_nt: TGTGCCAGCAGCTTAGCTGGGCAATCCCTCTATGGCTACACCTTC
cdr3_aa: CASSLAGQSLYGYTF

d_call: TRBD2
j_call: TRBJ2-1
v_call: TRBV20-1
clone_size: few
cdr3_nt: TGCAGTGCCAGGGACCCCGGTTCTAGCGGGGACACCTACAATGAGCAGTTCTTC
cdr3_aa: CSARDPGSSGDTYNEQFF

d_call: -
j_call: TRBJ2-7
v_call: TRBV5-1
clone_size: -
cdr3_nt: TGCGCCAGCAGCTTGGAAGGACGAGGAGGCGAGCAGTACTTC
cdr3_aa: CASSLEGRGGEQYF

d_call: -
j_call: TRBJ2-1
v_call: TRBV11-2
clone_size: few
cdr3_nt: TGTGCCAGCAGCTTAGGCTTTGCTTGGGCCAGTCCCGCCTACAATGAGCAGTTCTTC
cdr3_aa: CASSLGFAWASPAYNEQFF

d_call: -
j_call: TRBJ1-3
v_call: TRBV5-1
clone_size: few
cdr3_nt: TGCGCCAGCAGCTTTCGGGGGCCCACCAACGGAAACACCATATATTTT
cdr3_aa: CASSFRGPTNGNTIYF

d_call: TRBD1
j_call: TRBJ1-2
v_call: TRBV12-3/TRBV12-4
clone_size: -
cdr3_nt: TGTGCCAGCAGTTTGGCCACAGGGGACAACTATGGCTACACCTTC
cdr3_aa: CASSLATGDNYGYTF

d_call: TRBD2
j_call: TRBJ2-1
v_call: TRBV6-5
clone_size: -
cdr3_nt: TGTGCCAGCAGCCAAATCGGGGGGACGAGCTCCTACAATGAGCAGTTCTTC
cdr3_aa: CASSQIGGTSSYNEQFF

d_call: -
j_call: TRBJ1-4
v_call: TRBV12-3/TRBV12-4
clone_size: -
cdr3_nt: TGTGCCAGCAGTTTAGCGCTTGCGGGGGTTAATGAAAAACTGTTTTTT
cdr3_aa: CASSLALAGVNEKLFF

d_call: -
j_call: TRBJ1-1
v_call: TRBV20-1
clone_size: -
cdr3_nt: TGCAGTGCTAGAGATCCTGGGAGGCCGAACACTGAAGCTTTCTTT
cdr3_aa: CSARDPGRPNTEAFF

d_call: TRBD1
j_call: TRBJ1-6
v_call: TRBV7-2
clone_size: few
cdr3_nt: TGTGCCAGCAGCCTCGACAGGGCGTCGAATTCACCCCTCCACTTT
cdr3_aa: CASSLDRASNSPLHF

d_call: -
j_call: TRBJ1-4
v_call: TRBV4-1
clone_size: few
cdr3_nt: TGCGCCAGCAGCCAAGATTACCAGGGTGCGGGTGAAAAACTGTTTTTT
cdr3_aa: CASSQDYQGAGEKLFF

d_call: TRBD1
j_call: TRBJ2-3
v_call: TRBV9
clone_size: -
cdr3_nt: TGTGCCAGCAGCGTAGAGGCCCGGACAGGGATGCAAGGTACGCAGTATTTT
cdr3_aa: CASSVEARTGMQGTQYF

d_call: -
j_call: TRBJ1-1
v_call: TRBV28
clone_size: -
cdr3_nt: TGTGCCAGCAGTTTCCTCTCGTCCACTGAAGCTTTCTTT
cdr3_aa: CASSFLSSTEAFF

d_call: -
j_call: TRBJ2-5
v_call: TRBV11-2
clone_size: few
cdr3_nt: TGTGCCAGCAGCCCGGCCGGGGTGGAGACCCAGTACTTC
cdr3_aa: CASSPAGVETQYF

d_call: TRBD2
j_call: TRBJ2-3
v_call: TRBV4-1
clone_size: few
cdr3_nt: TGCGCCAGCAGCCAAGGGGGACTAGCAGGAGATACGCAGTATTTT
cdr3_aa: CASSQGGLAGDTQYF

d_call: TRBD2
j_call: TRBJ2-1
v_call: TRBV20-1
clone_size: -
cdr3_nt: TGCAGTGCTAGGGGAGCGGGGGACTACAATGCGCAGTTCTTC
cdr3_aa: CSARGAGDYNAQFF

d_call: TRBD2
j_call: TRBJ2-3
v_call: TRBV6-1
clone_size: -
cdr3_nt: TGTGCCAGCAGTGGGAATAGCGGGGGCCCCACAGATACGCAGTATTTT
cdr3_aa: CASSGNSGGPTDTQYF

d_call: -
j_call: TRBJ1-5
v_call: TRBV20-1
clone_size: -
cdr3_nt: TGCAGTGCTAGACGCGGACAGTACGGACAGCCCCAGCATTTT
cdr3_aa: CSARRGQYGQPQHF

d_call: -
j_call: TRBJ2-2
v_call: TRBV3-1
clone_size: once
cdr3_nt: TGTGCCAGCAGCCAAAGGGTGGGCTTACCGAACACCGGGGAGCTGTTTTTT
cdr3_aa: CASSQRVGLPNTGELFF

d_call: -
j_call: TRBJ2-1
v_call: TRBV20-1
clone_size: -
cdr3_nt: TGCAGTGCTAGAGGAGCGGGTGAGCAGTTCTTC
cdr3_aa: CSARGAGEQFF

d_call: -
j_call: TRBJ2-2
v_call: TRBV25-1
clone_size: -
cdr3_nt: TGTGCCAGCAGTGATTTCACGAACACCGGGGAGCTGTTTTTT
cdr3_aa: CASSDFTNTGELFF

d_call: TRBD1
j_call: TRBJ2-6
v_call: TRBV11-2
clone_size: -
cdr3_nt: TGTGCCAGCAGCACCAGGGGGACTGGGGCCAACGTCCTGACTTTC
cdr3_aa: CASSTRGTGANVLTF

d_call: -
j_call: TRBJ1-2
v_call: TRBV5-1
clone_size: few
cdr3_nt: TGCGCCAGCTCCCCCACCGGGACTCCCTATGGCTACACCTTC
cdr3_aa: CASSPTGTPYGYTF